The rows below give T cell receptor beta chains drawn from one sample of a study of post-analysis software for immune sequencing data. TCRdb used MiXCR to reprocess the PCR reads, holding one entry per CDR3 protein. The data contain under 200,000 distinct CDR3 sequences, 36% of them seen just once; the ten biggest clones take up about 26%. The sample consisted of blood, taken after autologous hematopoietic stem cell transplantation. The source is a girl aged 5-17 years with multiple sclerosis. Each CDR3 is given with its conserved first and last residue.

>TRBV3-1
CASSQGRLLSSYEQYF
>TRBV6-6
CASSSWPMLAGGETQYF
>TRBV12-3/TRBV12-4
CASSLSGQGIYEQYF
>TRBV20-1
CSASLRLEGTQYF
>TRBV29-1
CSVAPGSGTAYNEQFF
>TRBV7-2
CASSPLGPLDTQYF
>TRBV24-1
CATSATGYSNQPQHF
>TRBV29-1
CSAARTSYNEQFF
>TRBV7-2
CASSARQGGNTDTQYF
>TRBV12-3/TRBV12-4
CASSKGRSRDRNEQFF
>TRBV7-3
CASSLGVGGIAEAFF
>TRBV2
CASRGSYNEQYF
>TRBV14
CASSRDRGPRTYEQYF
>TRBV7-9
CASSHPPRGMDVAEAFF
>TRBV4-2
CASSQVAGARYNEQFF
>TRBV6-1
CASRAKTGMNTEAFF
>TRBV12-3/TRBV12-4
CASAGVLPEQFF
>TRBV9
CASRATDSFTDTQYF
>TRBV7-9
CASGREGSIQYF
>TRBV7-6
CASSLGAGTDDYSYEQYF
>TRBV7-6
CASSPTLNMNTEAFF
>TRBV14
CASSPVSAPKGEQFF
>TRBV18
CASSARFTDTQYF
>TRBV29-1
CSVGGPLSESPSYEQYF
>TRBV5-6
CASTAGTGYNQPQHF
>TRBV9
CASSVTSGSPPLHEQYF
>TRBV4-3
CASSRAGTGLGNEQFF
>TRBV7-2
CASSLRANEPQHF
>TRBV7-3
CASSPRGDGEGAFF
>TRBV27
CASSRTSGNTEAFF
>TRBV7-9
CASSLRGDTDTQYF
>TRBV20-1
CSARAASRDNEQYF
>TRBV27
CASSLSGGLGTEAFF
>TRBV7-2
CASSGQGAFYNSPLHF
>TRBV6-5
CASSYTSRTVYYEQYF
>TRBV20-1
CSARLGLAGYNEQFF
>TRBV12-3/TRBV12-4
CASSRGTGKDQPQHF
>TRBV4-2
CASSQGGGGSYNEQFF
>TRBV6-5
CASTPIPRGEQYF
>TRBV20-1
CSAQIYGYQETQYF
>TRBV12-3/TRBV12-4
CASRDTGAINYGYTF